The 9 T cell receptor beta chains listed next were all sequenced from one sample in a study of blood T cell repertoires in COVID-19. The table came from immunoSEQ multiplex PCR; TCRdb's copy has only in-frame clones and leaves some out. The sample consists of some 100,000 clones, approximately 92% of them appearing once. Material: peripheral blood. The source of these receptors is a woman aged 60-75 years with active COVID-19.

V is TRBV5-1 and J is TRBJ2-5, with 9 bases that match TRBD1. The CDR3 consists of 14 residues. After removal of 5 bases from V and 5 bases from J, the junction contained 7 bases not matched to a gene. CDR1 SGHRS and CDR2 YFSETQ come from the germline V gene. The DNA for the CDR3 is TGCGCCAGCAGGGGGGACAGGGCAGGGGAGACCCAGTACTTC. It encodes CASRGDRAGETQYF.

The chain is built from TRBV9 and TRBJ1-5; 7 nucleotides match TRBD1. Per germline, CDR1 SGDLS and CDR2 YYNGEE. This CDR3 contains 15 residues. Trimming took 9 bases from V and 3 from J; bases not matched to a gene: 12. Written as DNA, the CDR3 is TGTGCCACCCAGGGGGGCAGGGGGTACAATCAGCCCCAGCATTTT. Protein: CATQGGRGYNQPQHF.

This rearrangement joins TRBV9 to TRBJ1-6; 7 bases fit TRBD1. V was pared by 4 bases and J by 6 bases, with 10 bases of the junction left unmatched. The CDR3 sequence is 16 residues long. Per the germline V gene, CDR1 is SGDLS and CDR2 is YYNGEE. The CDR3 here is CASSSRRDSSNSPLHF. As DNA, the CDR3 is TGTGCCAGCAGCTCGAGACGGGACAGTAGTAATTCACCCCTCCACTTT.

The rearrangement joins TRBV18 to TRBJ2-7, with 7 positions matching TRBD2. Germline lookup yields CDR1 KGHSH and CDR2 LQKENI. The CDR3 loop spans 11 amino acids. The junction had 1 base not matched to a gene; V was cut back by 4 bases and J by 7 bases. The CDR3 region has the DNA TGTGCCAGCTCACAGCGGGGAGAGCAGTACTTC. Its translation is CASSQRGEQYF.

The chain joins TRBV18 to TRBJ2-1; 13 nucleotides align to TRBD2. V shed 2 bases and J 4 bases; nucleotides not matched to a gene: 11. Germline V gene data show CDR1 as KGHSH and CDR2 as LQKENI. The CDR3 runs 19 residues. For the CDR3, the DNA is TGTGCCAGCTCACCATCCTCTGGACTAGCGGGAGAACCGTACAATGAGCAGTTCTTC. Protein product: CASSPSSGLAGEPYNEQFF.

V gene TRBV28 combines with J gene TRBJ2-3, with 15 nucleotides matching TRBD2. From germline, CDR1 is MDHEN and CDR2 SYDVKM. Losses at the gene ends were 4 bases for V and 0 bases for J; bases not matched to a gene: 11. This CDR3 has 20 residues. The CDR3 region has the DNA TGTGCCAGCAGTTCCCCGCCAGGGGGACTAGCGGGAGGTAGCACAGATACGCAGTATTTT. Its translation is CASSSPPGGLAGGSTDTQYF.

This clone was recorded only once. The genes are TRBV7-3 and TRBJ1-1; no definite D call. The CDR3 has 14 amino acids. Germline V lookup: CDR1 SGHTA, CDR2 FQGTGA. V shed 5 bases and J shed 0 bases, with 10 bases lying between them. CDR3 DNA: TGTGCCAGCAGCACCGGGAACGTGAACACTGAAGCTTTCTTT. It codes for CASSTGNVNTEAFF.

The chain carries TRBV19 and TRBJ1-1; D is unclear. Per germline, CDR1 LNHDA and CDR2 SQIVND (reference sequence). This CDR3 contains 11 residues. The V gene lost 6 bases and the J gene lost 6 bases, with 8 bases spanning the gap. The CDR3 region has the DNA TGTGCCAGTAGGATACGAGCTGAAGCTTTCTTT. This translates into CASRIRAEAFF.

The CDR3 reads CASSLSWLSGANVLTF. The CDR3 region has the DNA TGTGCCAGCAGCCTATCCTGGTTATCTGGGGCCAACGTCCTGACTTTC. The chain links TRBV27 to TRBJ2-6; D is undetermined. V shed 6 bases and J shed 1 base, with 13 bases lying between them. Per the germline V gene, CDR1 is MNHEY and CDR2 is SMNVEV (reference sequence). This CDR3 has 16 residues. The whole variable domain, filled in from reference TRBV27 and TRBJ2-6, reads EAQVTQNPRYLITVTGKKLTVTCSQNMNHEYMSWYRQDPGLGLRQIYYSMNVEVTDKGDVPEGYKVSRKEKRNFPLILESPSPNQTSLYFCASSLSWLSGANVLTFGAGSRLTVL.